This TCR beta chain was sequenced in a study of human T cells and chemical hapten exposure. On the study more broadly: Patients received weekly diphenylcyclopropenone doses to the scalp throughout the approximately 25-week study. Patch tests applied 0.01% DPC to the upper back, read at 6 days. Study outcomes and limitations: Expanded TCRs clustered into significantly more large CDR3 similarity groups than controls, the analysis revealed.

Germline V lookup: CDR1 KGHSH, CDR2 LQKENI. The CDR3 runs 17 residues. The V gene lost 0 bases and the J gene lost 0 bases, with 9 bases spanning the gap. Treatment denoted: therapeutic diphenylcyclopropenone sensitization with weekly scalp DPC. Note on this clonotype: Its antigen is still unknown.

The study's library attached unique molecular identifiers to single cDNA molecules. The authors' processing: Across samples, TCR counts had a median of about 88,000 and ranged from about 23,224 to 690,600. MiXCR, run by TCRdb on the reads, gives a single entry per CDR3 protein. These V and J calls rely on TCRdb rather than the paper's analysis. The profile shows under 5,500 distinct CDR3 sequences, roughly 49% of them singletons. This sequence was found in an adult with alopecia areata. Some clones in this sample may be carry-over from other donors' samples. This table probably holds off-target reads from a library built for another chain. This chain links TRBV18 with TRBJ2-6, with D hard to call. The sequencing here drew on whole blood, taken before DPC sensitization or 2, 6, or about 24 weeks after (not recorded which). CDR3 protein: CASSPPGASSGANVLTF. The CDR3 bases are TGTGCCAGCTCACCACCGGGCGCCTCCTCTGGGGCCAACGTCCTGACTTTC.